This T cell receptor (beta chain) was sequenced for a study of siplizumab effects on memory and regulatory T cells. As concerns this clone: Antigen: not known.

Study-wide results and limits: Relative to controls at 25% to 30%, mappable alloreactive CD4+ clones exhibited a mean Treg-derived proportion of approximately 62% with siplizumab. Naive T cells appeared more diverse than memory cells and seemed to be major alloresponse contributors. Unstimulated subsets accounted for the mapping of only a minor share of the clones that were alloreactive.

Trimming shortened V by 0 bases and J by 3 bases, and 15 bases separated the two germline ends. Germline CDR1 and CDR2: KGHSH and LQKENI. The CDR3 contains 16 residues. The method was immunoSEQ multiplex PCR; TCRdb's version includes in-frame clones alone and lacks a portion of them. The repertoire holds around 110,000 clones, with approximately 94% as singletons. This clonotype was sampled from a human donor in good health. The chain is built from TRBV18 and TRBJ2-7; D is undetermined. Sequences were obtained from non-Treg CD4+ T cells sorted from blood. DNA of the CDR3: TGTGCCAGCTCACCACCGGGTGCAGGCGTCCTCTACGAGCAGTACTTC. Protein: CASSPPGAGVLYEQYF.